There are a few counts of the clone carrying this T cell receptor (beta chain). The data derive from a study of T-cell memory formation after mild COVID-19. From the 5' RACE reads, TCRdb called clonotypes with MiXCR, one entry per CDR3 protein. The sample carries roughly 280,000 distinct CDR3 sequences, about 16% recorded once. What was sequenced was PBMCs or a T cell subset sorted from them (not recorded which). The clonotype was recovered from a man aged 18-30 years who had mild COVID-19 (a few samples of this study predate the infection). Cell type and time point are not known.

CDR3 region: CASSQGPLWQGISGNTIYF. The CDR3 coding sequence is TGCGCCAGCAGCCAAGGCCCCCTGTGGCAGGGTATATCTGGAAACACCATATATTTT. The chain combines TRBV4-1 with TRBJ1-3; TRBD1 might be the D (5 bases). The CDR3 sequence is 19 residues long. V was trimmed by 1 base and J by 1 base, leaving 20 bases between them. CDR1 MGHRA and CDR2 YSYEKL come from the germline V gene.